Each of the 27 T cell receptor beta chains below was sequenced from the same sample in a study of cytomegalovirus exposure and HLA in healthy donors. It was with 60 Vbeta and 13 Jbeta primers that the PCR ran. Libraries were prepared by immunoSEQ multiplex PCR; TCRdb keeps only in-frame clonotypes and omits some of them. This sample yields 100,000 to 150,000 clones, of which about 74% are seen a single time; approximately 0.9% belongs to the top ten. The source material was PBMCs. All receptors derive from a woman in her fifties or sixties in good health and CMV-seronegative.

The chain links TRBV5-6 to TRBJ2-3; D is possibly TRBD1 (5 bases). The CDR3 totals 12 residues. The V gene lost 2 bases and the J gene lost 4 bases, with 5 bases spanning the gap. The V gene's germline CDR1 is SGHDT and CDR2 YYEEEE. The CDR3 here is CASSLGADTQYF. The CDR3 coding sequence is TGTGCCAGCAGCTTAGGGGCAGATACGCAGTATTTT.

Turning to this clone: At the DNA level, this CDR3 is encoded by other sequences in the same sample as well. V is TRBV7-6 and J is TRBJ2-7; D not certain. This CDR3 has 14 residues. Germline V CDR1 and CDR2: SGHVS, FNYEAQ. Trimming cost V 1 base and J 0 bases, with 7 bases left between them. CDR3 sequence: CASSLGASSYEQYF. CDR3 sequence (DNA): TGTGCCAGCAGCTTAGGGGCCAGCTCCTACGAGCAGTACTTC.

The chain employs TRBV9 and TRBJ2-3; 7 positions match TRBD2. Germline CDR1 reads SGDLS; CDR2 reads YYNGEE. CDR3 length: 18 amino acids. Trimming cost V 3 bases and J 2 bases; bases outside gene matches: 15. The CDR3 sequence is CASSAGERTSPFTDTQYF. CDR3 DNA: TGTGCCAGCAGCGCGGGAGAAAGGACTAGTCCCTTCACAGATACGCAGTATTTT.

In DNA, the CDR3 is TGTGCCAGTAGTATTCCTTTAGCGGGTACCGGGGAGCTGTTTTTT. It encodes CASSIPLAGTGELFF. The chain couples TRBV19 to TRBJ2-2; 7 bases agree with TRBD2. Germline CDR1 reads LNHDA; CDR2 reads SQIVND (reference sequence). CDR3 size: 15 residues. J gave up 5 bases and V 3 bases, and 6 bases lay outside the gene matches. Drawing the rest from reference TRBV19 and TRBJ2-2, the complete variable domain is DGGITQSPKYLFRKEGQNVTLSCEQNLNHDAMYWYRQDPGQGLRLIYYSQIVNDFQKGDIAEGYSVSREKKESFPLTVTSAQKNPTAFYLCASSIPLAGTGELFFGEGSRLTVL.

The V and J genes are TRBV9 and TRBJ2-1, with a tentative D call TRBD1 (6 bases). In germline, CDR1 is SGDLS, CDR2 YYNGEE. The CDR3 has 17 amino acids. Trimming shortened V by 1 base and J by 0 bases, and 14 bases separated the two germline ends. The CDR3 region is CASSVSSQGSSYNEQFF. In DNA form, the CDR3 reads TGTGCCAGCAGCGTATCAAGCCAGGGGAGCTCCTACAATGAGCAGTTCTTC.

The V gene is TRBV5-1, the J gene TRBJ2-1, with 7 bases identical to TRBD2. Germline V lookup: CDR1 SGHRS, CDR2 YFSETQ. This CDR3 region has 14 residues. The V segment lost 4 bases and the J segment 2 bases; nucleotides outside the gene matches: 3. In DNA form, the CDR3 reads TGCGCCAGCAGCACGGGGGGTCCCTACAATGAGCAGTTCTTC. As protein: CASSTGGPYNEQFF.

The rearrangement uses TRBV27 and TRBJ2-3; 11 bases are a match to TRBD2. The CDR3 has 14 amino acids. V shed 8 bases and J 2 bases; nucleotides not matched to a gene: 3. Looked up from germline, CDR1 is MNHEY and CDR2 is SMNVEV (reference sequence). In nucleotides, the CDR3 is TGTGCCAGCCGACTAGCGGGGTCCACAGATACGCAGTATTTT. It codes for CASRLAGSTDTQYF.

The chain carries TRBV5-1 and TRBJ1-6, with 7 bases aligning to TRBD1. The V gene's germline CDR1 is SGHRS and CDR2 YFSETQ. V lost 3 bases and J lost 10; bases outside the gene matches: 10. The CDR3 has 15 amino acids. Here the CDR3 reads CASSSTGSTGSPLHF. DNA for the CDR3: TGCGCCAGCAGCTCGACAGGGTCTACTGGGTCACCCCTCCACTTT.

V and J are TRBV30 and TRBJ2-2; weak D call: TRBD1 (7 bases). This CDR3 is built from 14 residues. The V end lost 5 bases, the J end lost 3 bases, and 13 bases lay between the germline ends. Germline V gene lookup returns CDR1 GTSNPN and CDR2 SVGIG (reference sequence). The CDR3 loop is CAWGGQGDTGELFF. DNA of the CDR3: TGTGCCTGGGGGGGGCAGGGGGACACCGGGGAGCTGTTTTTT.

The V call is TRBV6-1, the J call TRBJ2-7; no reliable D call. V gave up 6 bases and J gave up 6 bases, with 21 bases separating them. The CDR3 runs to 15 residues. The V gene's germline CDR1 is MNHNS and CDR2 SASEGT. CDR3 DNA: TGTGCCAGCAGAGATAACATAAGGAGCGCCTCCGAGCAGTACTTC. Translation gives CASRDNIRSASEQYF.

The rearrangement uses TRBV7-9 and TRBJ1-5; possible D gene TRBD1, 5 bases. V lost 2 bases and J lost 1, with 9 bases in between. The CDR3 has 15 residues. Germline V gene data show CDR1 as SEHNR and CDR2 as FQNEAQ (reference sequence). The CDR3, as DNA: TGTGCCAGCAGCTTATCGGGACTAAGCAATCAGCCCCAGCATTTT. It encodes CASSLSGLSNQPQHF.

This CDR3 reads CASRPGGLQAFF. CDR3 nucleotides: TGTGCCAGCAGACCAGGGGGCCTTCAAGCTTTCTTT. This rearrangement joins TRBV28 to TRBJ1-1; 8 bases are a match to TRBD1. The CDR3 runs 12 residues. Trimming cost V 6 bases and J 9 bases; bases outside gene matches: 6. Germline CDR1 MDHEN, CDR2 SYDVKM.

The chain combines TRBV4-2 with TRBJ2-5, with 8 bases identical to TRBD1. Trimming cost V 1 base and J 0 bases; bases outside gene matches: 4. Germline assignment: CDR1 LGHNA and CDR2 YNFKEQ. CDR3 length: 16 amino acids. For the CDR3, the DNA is TGTGCCAGCAGCCAAGTGGCAGGGGGCGACCAAGAGACCCAGTACTTC. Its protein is CASSQVAGGDQETQYF.

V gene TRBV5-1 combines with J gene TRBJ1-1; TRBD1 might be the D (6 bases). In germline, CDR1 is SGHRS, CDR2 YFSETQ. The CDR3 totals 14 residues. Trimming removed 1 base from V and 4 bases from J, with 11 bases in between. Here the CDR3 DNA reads TGCGCCAGCAGCTTGCTGGGGGCGGGCACTGAAGCTTTCTTT. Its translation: CASSLLGAGTEAFF.

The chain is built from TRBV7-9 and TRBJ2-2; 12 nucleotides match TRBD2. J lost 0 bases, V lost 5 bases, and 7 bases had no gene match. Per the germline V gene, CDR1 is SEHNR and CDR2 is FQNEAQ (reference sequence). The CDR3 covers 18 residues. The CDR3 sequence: CASSLRLAGESNTGELFF. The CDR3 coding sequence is TGTGCCAGCAGCCTAAGACTAGCGGGAGAGTCGAACACCGGGGAGCTGTTTTTT.

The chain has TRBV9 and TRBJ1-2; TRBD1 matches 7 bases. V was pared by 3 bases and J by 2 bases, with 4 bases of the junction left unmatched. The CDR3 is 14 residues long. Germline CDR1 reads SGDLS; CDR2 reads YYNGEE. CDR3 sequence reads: CASSGWTGNYGYTF. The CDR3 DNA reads TGTGCCAGCAGCGGATGGACAGGAAACTATGGCTACACCTTC.

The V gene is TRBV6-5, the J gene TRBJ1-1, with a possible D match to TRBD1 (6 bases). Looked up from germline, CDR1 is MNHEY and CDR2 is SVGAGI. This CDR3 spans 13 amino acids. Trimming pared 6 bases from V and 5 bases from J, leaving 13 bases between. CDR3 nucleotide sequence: TGTGCCAGCAGCAAACAGGGAGGGACTGAAGCTTTCTTT. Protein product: CASSKQGGTEAFF.

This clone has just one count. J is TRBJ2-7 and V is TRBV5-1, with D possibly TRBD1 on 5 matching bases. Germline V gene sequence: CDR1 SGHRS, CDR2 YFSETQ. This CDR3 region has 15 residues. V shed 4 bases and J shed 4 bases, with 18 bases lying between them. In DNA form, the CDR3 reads TGCGCCAGCAGCCCCCAGGCAGGGCCTGTTTACGAGCAGTACTTC. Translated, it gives CASSPQAGPVYEQYF.

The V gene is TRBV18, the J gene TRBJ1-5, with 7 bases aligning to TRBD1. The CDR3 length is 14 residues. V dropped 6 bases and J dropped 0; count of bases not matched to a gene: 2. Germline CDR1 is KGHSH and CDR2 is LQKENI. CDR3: CASSDRSSNQPQHF. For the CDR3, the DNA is TGTGCCAGCTCGGACAGGAGTAGCAATCAGCCCCAGCATTTT.

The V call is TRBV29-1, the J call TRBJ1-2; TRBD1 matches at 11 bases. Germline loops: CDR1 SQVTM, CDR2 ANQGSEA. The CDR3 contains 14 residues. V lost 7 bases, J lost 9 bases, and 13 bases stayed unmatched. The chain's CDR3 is CSAGQGARVESYTF. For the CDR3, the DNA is TGCAGCGCTGGACAGGGGGCGCGGGTCGAGAGCTACACCTTC. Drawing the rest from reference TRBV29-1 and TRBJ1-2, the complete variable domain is SAVISQKPSRDICQRGTSLTIQCQVDSQVTMMFWYRQQPGQSLTLIATANQGSEATYESGFVIDKFPISRPNLTFSTLTVSNMSPEDSSIYLCSAGQGARVESYTFGSGTRLTVV.

The CDR3 loop is CASSPPAGSGNTIYF. For the CDR3, the DNA is TGTGCCAGCAGTCCCCCCGCAGGCTCTGGAAACACCATATATTTT. The chain employs TRBV28 and TRBJ1-3; D remains unclear. The CDR3 is made up of 15 amino acids. Per the germline V gene, CDR1 is MDHEN and CDR2 is SYDVKM. The germline V and J ends were trimmed by 5 bases and 0 bases, with 11 bases remaining between them.

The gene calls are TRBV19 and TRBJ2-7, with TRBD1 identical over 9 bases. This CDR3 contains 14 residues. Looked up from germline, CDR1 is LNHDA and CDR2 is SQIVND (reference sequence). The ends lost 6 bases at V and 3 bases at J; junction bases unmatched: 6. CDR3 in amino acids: CASSPTGGNYEQYF. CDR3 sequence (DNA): TGTGCCAGTAGCCCGACAGGGGGTAACTACGAGCAGTACTTC.

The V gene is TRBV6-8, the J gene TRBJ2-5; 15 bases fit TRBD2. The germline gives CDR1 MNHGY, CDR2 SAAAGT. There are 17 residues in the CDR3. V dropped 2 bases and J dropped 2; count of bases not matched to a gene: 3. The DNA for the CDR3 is TGTGCCAGCAGTTACGGGACTAGCGGGGGGCTACAAGAGACCCAGTACTTC. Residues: CASSYGTSGGLQETQYF.

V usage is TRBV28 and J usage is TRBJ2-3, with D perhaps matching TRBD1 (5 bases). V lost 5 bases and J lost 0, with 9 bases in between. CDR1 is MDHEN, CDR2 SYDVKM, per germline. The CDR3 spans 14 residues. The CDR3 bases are TGTGCCAGCAGTCCCCAGGGTAGCACAGATACGCAGTATTTT. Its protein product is CASSPQGSTDTQYF. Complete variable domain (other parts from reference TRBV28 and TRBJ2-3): DVKVTQSSRYLVKRTGEKVFLECVQDMDHENMFWYRQDPGLGLRLIYFSYDVKMKEKGDIPEGYSVSREKKERFSLILESASTNQTSMYLCASSPQGSTDTQYFGPGTRLTVL.

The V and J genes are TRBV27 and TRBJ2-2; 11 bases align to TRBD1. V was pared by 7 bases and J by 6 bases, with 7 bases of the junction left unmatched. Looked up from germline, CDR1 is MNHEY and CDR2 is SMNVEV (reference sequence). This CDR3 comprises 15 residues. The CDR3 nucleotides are TGTGCCAGCAAGAGTTTGGGACAGGGGGCCGGGGAGCTGTTTTTT. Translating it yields CASKSLGQGAGELFF.

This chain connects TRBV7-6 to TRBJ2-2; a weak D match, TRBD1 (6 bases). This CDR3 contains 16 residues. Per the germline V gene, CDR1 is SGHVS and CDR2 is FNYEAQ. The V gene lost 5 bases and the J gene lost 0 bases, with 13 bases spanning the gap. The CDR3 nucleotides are TGTGCCAGCAGCCTCCTGACAGGCACGAACACCGGGGAGCTGTTTTTT. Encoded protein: CASSLLTGTNTGELFF.

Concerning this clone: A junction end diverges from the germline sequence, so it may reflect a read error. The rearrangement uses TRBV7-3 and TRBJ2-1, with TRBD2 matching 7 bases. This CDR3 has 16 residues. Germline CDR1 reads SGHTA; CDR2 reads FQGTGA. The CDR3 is CASSPTPTSSHNEQFF. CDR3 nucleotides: TGTGCCAGCAGCCCCACCCCGACTAGCTCCCACAATGAGCAGTTCTTC. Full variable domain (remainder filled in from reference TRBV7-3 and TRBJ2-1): GAGVSQTPSNKVTEKGKYVELRCDPISGHTALYWYRQSLGQGPEFLIYFQGTGAADDSGLPNDRFFAVRPEGSVSTLKIQRTERGDSAVYLCASSPTPTSSHNEQFFGPGTRLTVL.